These 11 T cell receptor beta chains originate from one sample sequenced in a study of blood T cell repertoires in COVID-19. Sequencing was performed with immunoSEQ multiplex PCR; in TCRdb, only in-frame clones are kept and a portion is missing. The sample holds around 160,000 clones, roughly 79% seen once. The specimen was peripheral blood. These receptors were taken from a human donor with acute or convalescent COVID-19. The donor label of this sample is uncertain.

This chain uses TRBV14 with TRBJ2-7; 9 bases line up with TRBD1. CDR1 and CDR2 (germline): SGHDN, FVKESK. The V gene end was trimmed by 4 bases and the J gene end by 2 bases; junction bases not matched to a gene: 3. The CDR3 runs to 14 residues. The CDR3, as DNA: TGTGCCAGCAGCCCGGGACAGGGACCCTACGAGCAGTACTTC. This sequence encodes CASSPGQGPYEQYF.

Of note for this clone: At one of its ends the junction is not consistent with the germline gene, which may arise from a read error. The chain has TRBV7-8 and TRBJ2-2; the match to TRBD2 covers 10 bases. Germline CDR1 is SGHVS and CDR2 is FQNEAQ. This CDR3 region has 18 residues. CDR3: CASTLAGGTSRGPGELFF. CDR3 DNA sequence: TGTGCCAGCACCTTAGCGGGGGGTACCTCGAGGGGCCCCGGGGAGCTGTTTTTT.

V gene TRBV27 combines with J gene TRBJ1-6; TRBD1 agrees at 8 bases. V shed 5 bases and J 15 bases; nucleotides not matched to a gene: 9. CDR1 MNHEY and CDR2 SMNVEV come from the germline V gene (reference sequence). CDR3 length: 13 amino acids. The CDR3 nucleotides read TGTGCCAGCAGTGGGTCCGGGACAGGCCGCCTCCACTTT. Translation: CASSGSGTGRLHF.

The gene calls are TRBV13 and TRBJ1-1, with 7 bases fitting TRBD1. Germline V lookup: CDR1 PRHDT, CDR2 FYEKMQ (reference sequence). CDR3 length equals 13 residues. V shed 5 bases, J shed 3 bases, and the junction held 3 bases outside the gene matches. DNA for the CDR3: TGTGCCAGCAGCCCAGGACAGGACACTGAAGCTTTCTTT. It encodes CASSPGQDTEAFF.

The chain is built from TRBV5-1 and TRBJ2-3; 8 bases are shared with TRBD1. With V trimmed by 5 bases and J by 5 bases, 7 bases remained unmatched. CDR1 and CDR2 (germline): SGHRS, YFSETQ. CDR3 size: 14 residues. The CDR3 spells CASSPGQARDTQYF. In DNA, the CDR3 is TGCGCCAGCAGTCCGGGACAGGCCAGAGATACGCAGTATTTT. Drawing the rest from reference TRBV5-1 and TRBJ2-3, the complete variable domain is KAGVTQTPRYLIKTRGQQVTLSCSPISGHRSVSWYQQTPGQGLQFLFEYFSETQRNKGNFPGRFSGRQFSNSRSEMNVSTLELGDSALYLCASSPGQARDTQYFGPGTRLTVL.

The chain uses TRBV2 and TRBJ2-7; 8 nucleotides match TRBD2. The CDR3 is 14 residues long. J was trimmed by 2 bases and V by 5 bases; bases with no gene match: 5. Germline loops: CDR1 SNHLY, CDR2 FYNNEI. CDR3 sequence reads: CASSNRGGPYEQYF. The CDR3 DNA reads as TGTGCCAGCAGTAACCGGGGGGGCCCCTACGAGCAGTACTTC.

This clone has more than one count but fewer than ten. This sequence joins TRBV2 and TRBJ2-3, with 8 bases fitting TRBD2. The CDR3 consists of 14 residues. Germline loops: CDR1 SNHLY, CDR2 FYNNEI. Trimming took 6 bases from V and 5 from J; bases not matched to a gene: 7. The CDR3 bases are TGTGCCAGCAGATCAGGGCGGGGGGAAGATACGCAGTATTTT. Its translation: CASRSGRGEDTQYF.

The chain combines TRBV12-3 or TRBV12-4 with TRBJ1-2, with 7 bases lining up with TRBD1. CDR3 size: 13 residues. V was clipped by 6 bases and J by 4 bases; unmatched bases: 5. The CDR3 DNA reads as TGTGCCAGCAGCCCACAGGGGACCTATGGCTACACCTTC. This codes for CASSPQGTYGYTF.

The rearrangement links TRBV27 to TRBJ1-2; D not resolved. Germline V gene data show CDR1 as MNHEY and CDR2 as SMNVEV (reference sequence). The CDR3 spans 13 residues. Trimming left V 5 bases short and J 10 bases short, with 17 bases between. The CDR3 nucleotides are TGTGCCAGCAGTCTCTTTCGGGAGTGGAACTACACCTTC. Its protein is CASSLFREWNYTF.

This clone was detected only once. The chain links TRBV6-5 to TRBJ1-6; 8 bases map to TRBD1. This CDR3 region has 15 residues. Trimming removed 5 bases from V and 7 bases from J; junction bases left unmatched: 7. Looked up from germline, CDR1 is MNHEY and CDR2 is SVGAGI. CDR3 nucleotide sequence: TGTGCCAGCAGTCCGTCACAGGGGGGGAATTCACCCCTCCACTTT. This translates into CASSPSQGGNSPLHF.

V is TRBV29-1 and J is TRBJ1-2; D gene unclear. The CDR3 runs 11 residues. The germline V gene encodes CDR1 SQVTM and CDR2 ANQGSEA. The germline V and J ends were trimmed by 2 bases and 7 bases, with 8 bases remaining between them. The CDR3 DNA follows: TGCAGCGTTGAACACTACCTTGGCTACACCTTC. It codes for CSVEHYLGYTF.